This T cell receptor (beta chain) was recorded in a study of TIL therapy for anti-PD-1-resistant metastatic lung cancer. Concerning this clone: The identical CDR3 is also encoded by other nucleotide sequences in the sample.

The CDR3 sequence is 13 residues long. Germline CDR1 and CDR2: KGHSH and LQKENI. Trimming shortened V by 0 bases and J by 0 bases, and 1 base separated the two germline ends. The libraries were made with immunoSEQ v3. Produced via immunoSEQ multiplex PCR; TCRdb's table is partial and in-frame only. The sample contains about 36,000 clones, 70% to 75% of which appear only once. Time point denoted: pre-treatment sample, taken before nivolumab and TIL therapy. This rearrangement joins TRBV18 to TRBJ2-3; D is undetermined. This specimen consisted of blood, obtained at baseline. This receptor was obtained from a person aged 25 to 80 with non-small cell lung cancer. In DNA form, the CDR3 reads TGTGCCAGCTCACCACCGAGCACAGATACGCAGTATTTT. Protein product: CASSPPSTDTQYF. The variable domain in full, with the rest retrieved from reference TRBV18 and TRBJ2-3, is NAGVMQNPRHLVRRRGQEARLRCSPMKGHSHVYWYRQLPEEGLKFMVYLQKENIIDESGMPKERFSAEFPKEGPSILRIQQVVRGDSAAYFCASSPPSTDTQYFGPGTRLTVL.